This TCR beta chain derives from a study of cytomegalovirus exposure and HLA in healthy donors (dated by TCRdb to about 2017). For the wider study: An earlier analysis of several hundred of the donors reported roughly 270 Gb of sequence data and 100 million to 140 million unique TCR beta sequences from about 180 million T cells. An early release that covered about 600 HLA-typed donors contained approximately 300 gigabases of sequencing data and tens of millions of unique TCR sequences. The genetic ancestry cluster associated with self-reported Caucasian donors included 70% to 85% of the roughly 360 genotyped donors. The study aimed to test whether cataloging public T cell receptors could reveal signatures of past pathogen exposure. The T cell repertoires of some 670 subjects were profiled by immunosequencing and related to cytomegalovirus serostatus. Along with the approximately 700-subject first cohort, a separate validation cohort of around 120 different subjects was used. The study combined high-throughput TCR immunosequencing, statistical association of individual TCRs with disease status, and machine learning to predict cytomegalovirus infection status. In a later analysis, previously published TCR beta repertoires from 500 to 750 donors were re-analyzed and high-resolution HLA genotyping was added so that TCR occurrence patterns could be studied. In the later analysis, no new phenotypic data were used to find candidate immune exposures; instead, reliance was placed on TCR beta sequences and their occurrence across donors. An earlier analysis of approximately 640 of the donors applied high-throughput TCR beta sequencing to assess whether each TCR beta V gene segment acted as functional or pseudogenic. Donor age, sex, ethnicity and CMV serostatus were collected together with the repertoire data. Genome-wide SNP genotypes for about three fifths of the roughly 700 donors were used in a later genetic analysis, which treated that subset as a discovery cohort. All discovery cohort repertoires had been generated on a single sequencing platform. HLA typing covered class I and class II loci at four-digit resolution. The number of donors typed differed by locus, with about 620-630 for A, B, C, DRB1 and DQB1, roughly 520 for DQA1, 600 to 610 for DPA1, and under 490 for DPB1. Because of strong linkage in the cohort, roughly five DR-DQ haplotypes were treated as single units for association and clustering. Across approximately 400 genotyped donors of the cohort, an average of approximately 240,000 unique TCR beta nucleotide sequences per donor were sequenced, and roughly 20% of those sequences were non-productive.

As to this clone: This clone's antigen is unknown.

The cohort consisted of approximately 690 healthy bone marrow donors. All cohort members were sampled while nominally healthy, although unrecorded immune exposures were likely present. The donor was CMV seropositive and was included in the group of approximately 300 seropositive cohort members. Every donor gave a peripheral blood sample, and the peripheral blood mononuclear cells from that sample were used for TCR beta sequencing. Genomic DNA extraction from the blood cell samples was performed with the Qiagen DNeasy Blood Extraction Kit. Study-wide conclusions, independent of this receptor: Presence/absence analyses assumed roughly uniform sequencing depth across donors, an assumption that may not hold. A further reported finding was that TCR beta sequences accurately predicted the HLA-A and HLA-B alleles for most subjects in the first cohort. For the cohort, immune exposure information was limited to CMV serostatus. When HLA alleles, especially DR and DQ, strongly co-occurred, TCR associations were difficult to assign to individual alleles. Linkage disequilibrium might explain the correlated functional status among segregating V segments, but an unknown experimental factor could not be ruled out. At a false discovery rate of 0.05, a later analysis linked about 16,000 TCR beta sequences to specific HLA alleles. Cytomegalovirus status was reported to be diagnosed by the classifier with high specificity and sensitivity in both the original and validation cohorts. In an earlier analysis of some 540 of the donors, most TCR beta V segments appeared in productive rearrangements about 87% or about 30% of the time, broadly matching IMGT annotations. A cluster of highly shared sequence variants was judged likely to be a technical artifact of the sequencing pipeline. According to a later genetic analysis, donors in an Asian-associated ancestry cluster had fewer N-insertions in productive TCRs than the approximately 670-donor mean. In vitro tests confirmed that a few of the cytomegalovirus-associated TCR beta chains recognize cytomegalovirus antigens. HLA typing was unavailable for some donors at each locus, so association tests used only the typed subset. Approximately 16 rarely observed V segments, including chromosome 9 orphons, were excluded from the earlier analysis of several hundred of the donors because counts were too low. In a later analysis, HLA-associated TCR beta chains were found to be more clonally expanded and to have lower generation probabilities than equally common non-associated chains. In the study, some 160 TCR beta chains were listed as associated with cytomegalovirus. Only TCR beta chains were sequenced in this cohort, and the absence of alpha or paired-chain data limited detectable features. Across donors, most TCR sequences were observed very rarely, whereas some public TCRs were present in many individuals. In a later analysis, TCR association rates were found to vary across HLA loci, with the most associated TCRs seen for DRB1 alleles and the fewest for HLA-C alleles. A later analysis reported that several top co-occurrence clusters appeared linked to parvovirus B19, influenza, CMV and Epstein-Barr virus. According to a later analysis, most CMV-associated TCR beta chains appeared to be HLA-restricted, and the HLA associations seemed to be driven largely by CMV exposure. Some IMGT-functional V segments, including TRBV6-2 and TRBV6-3, could not be told apart with the 87-base-pair reads, so those segments were excluded. The authors suggested that the approach could potentially be extended to other disease states and immunological phenotypes. In a later genetic analysis, a missense DCLRE1C variant was associated with V-gene and J-gene trimming of TCR beta chains, and the association was replicated in an independent cohort.

From cysteine to phenylalanine, the CDR3 is 16 amino acids long. Solely the CDR3 DNA is kept, with 48 bases framed from the first base. Relative to germline, V is missing 4 bases and J is missing 4 bases, with 10 bases of the junction outside any gene match. CDR1 MNHEY and CDR2 SVGAGI are derived from the germline V gene. Library method: the immunoSEQ multiplex PCR assay. For the multiplex PCR, a mixture combining 60 forward primers for TCR Vbeta segments and 13 reverse primers for TCR Jbeta segments was used. The CDR3 region of rearranged TCR beta genes was amplified from genomic DNA with a multiplex PCR assay. Amplified TCR beta libraries were sequenced as 87-base-pair reads on the Illumina HiSeq System. Concerning the study's data processing: A later analysis tallied 75 million to 85 million unique TCR beta chains across the approximately 670 repertoires, and some 10 million of those chains were shared by two or more donors. Raw reads were error-corrected and collapsed into unique sequences by a nearest-neighbor algorithm in which closely related sequences were merged to remove PCR and sequencing errors. V, D and J gene segments were assigned by aligning CDR3 sequences to IMGT reference sequences. For a sequence to be retained, a match of at least six nucleotides to both a V gene segment and a J gene segment was required. A rearrangement counted as productive if the CDR3 had no stop codons and remained in frame with V and J, and every other rearrangement counted as non-productive. Following IMGT convention, CDR3 was defined as the stretch from the second conserved V-encoded cysteine up to the conserved J-encoded phenylalanine. Sequences without an unambiguous match to a single V gene segment were excluded from the earlier analysis of 450 to 650 of the donors. In an earlier analysis of several hundred of the donors, V segments were called functional above 56.7% productive rearrangements and were called segregating when the between-donor standard deviation exceeded 5%. A statistical classification framework was developed to diagnose cytomegalovirus status using the catalog of TCR beta chain sequences. In a later analysis, V and J genes were assigned by comparing TCR nucleotide sequences against IMGT/GENE-DB human TR gene sequences. Using the TCRdist pipeline, a later analysis assigned CDR3 sequences along with most-parsimonious VDJ recombination scenarios. A later analysis defined each TCR beta chain by its CDR3 amino acid sequence plus V-gene family, and excluded reads lacking a unique V-gene family. As a way to deal with suspected cross-contamination and a sequencing artifact, a later analysis dropped hundreds of nucleotide sequences that were highly shared and had low generation probability. For each public chain, a later analysis derived a clonal expansion index from normalized ranks of inferred template counts within each repertoire. In a later analysis, generation probabilities were computed with a VDJ recombination model fitted to out-of-frame rearrangements, and the resulting probabilities were checked against IGoR. In a later analysis, TCR-TCR, TCR-HLA and TCR-CMV co-occurrence was scored with hypergeometric tests, and a repertoire-size bias correction was applied to TCR pairs. To estimate false discovery rates, a later analysis permuted the HLA or CMV assignments 20 times. In a later analysis, co-occurring TCRs were grouped with DBSCAN, and TCRdist sequence similarity was added when clustering was performed within HLA-allele-positive subsets. Repertoires with fewer than 30,000 or more than 120,000 public chains were left out of co-occurrence clustering, as were about 5 repertoires with anomalous nucleotide sharing. TCRdb retrieved this table from immuneACCESS and kept in-frame rearrangements only. Not all clones are present; in checked studies, unresolved V genes account for under half, and no reason is known for the remainder. V and J calls and clone size follow that table, whereas D and trimming were derived from the DNA. This sample's table contains about 55,000 clones. 8.9% of the sample is in the top ten clones.

The TCR comes from a middle-aged man in good health and CMV-seropositive. The chain was built from TRBV6-5 and TRBJ2-7, with 10 middle bases fitting TRBD2. Sequencing was carried out using PBMCs. The DNA sequence follows: TGTGCCAGCAGTTCGGGGAGGACTAGCGGACCGTACGAGCAGTACTTC. This sequence encodes CASSSGRTSGPYEQYF.